These 21 T cell receptor beta chains came from one sample sequenced in a study of tissue T cells after allogeneic stem cell transplantation. TCRdb keeps only in-frame clones here, not all; method: immunoSEQ multiplex PCR. In the table there are fewer than 2,000 clones, about 75% of which are singletons. This specimen was colon tissue, taken at autopsy. These TCRs come from a male patient aged 35-70 years with steroid-refractory graft-versus-host disease after an allogeneic stem cell transplant. The graft donor may have given rise to some T cells.

V usage is TRBV5-4 and J usage is TRBJ1-2; D is unclear. The CDR3 is made up of 15 amino acids. Germline CDR1 and CDR2: SGHNT and YYREEE (reference sequence). V lost 0 bases, J lost 0 bases, and 9 bases lay in between. The CDR3 DNA follows: TGTGCCAGCAGCTTGGCTGGGCGGACTAACTATGGCTACACCTTC. It encodes CASSLAGRTNYGYTF.

The CDR3 sequence: CAWMPKQRSPLHF. The CDR3 coding sequence is TGTGCCTGGATGCCGAAACAGAGATCACCCCTCCACTTT. The chain recombines TRBV30 with TRBJ1-6, with unresolved D. The CDR3 loop spans 13 amino acids. The V end lost 4 bases, the J end lost 10 bases, and 14 bases lay between the germline ends. Germline V gives CDR1 GTSNPN, CDR2 SVGIG (reference sequence).

This clone was detected once. The J gene is TRBJ2-1, the V gene TRBV10-2; no definite D call. The CDR3 runs to 12 residues. Germline V lookup: CDR1 WSHSY, CDR2 SAAADI. With 4 bases removed from V and 5 bases from J, the gap between germline ends came to 6 bases. This CDR3 reads CASSVSNNEQFF. The CDR3, as DNA: TGCGCCAGCAGTGTTAGTAACAATGAGCAGTTCTTC.

CDR3 in amino acids: CASSLTTLNEQFF. The CDR3 DNA sequence: TGTGCCAGCAGCTTAACGACCCTCAATGAGCAGTTCTTC. The chain has TRBV7-9 and TRBJ2-1, with unresolved D. The V and J ends lost 2 bases and 6 bases respectively, with 8 bases between them. Germline CDR1 and CDR2: SEHNR and FQNEAQ (reference sequence). The CDR3 runs to 13 residues. The full variable domain, with the rest looked up from reference TRBV7-9 and TRBJ2-1, is DTGVSQNPRHKITKRGQNVTFRCDPISEHNRLYWYRQTLGQGPEFLTYFQNEAQLEKSRLLSDRFSAERPKGSFSTLEIQRTEQGDSAMYLCASSLTTLNEQFFGPGTRLTVL.

The chain uses TRBV12-3 or TRBV12-4 and TRBJ1-2; D might be TRBD1 (5 bases). The CDR3 extends over 13 amino acids. V gave up 6 bases and J gave up 0 bases, with 8 bases separating them. The CDR3, as DNA: TGTGCCAGCAGCTCGACAGCTAACTATGGCTACACCTTC. This translates into CASSSTANYGYTF.

The rearrangement joins TRBV6-2 or TRBV6-3 to TRBJ2-5; TRBD2 is a possible D gene (5 bases). The V gene's germline CDR1 is MNHEY and CDR2 SVGEGT. This CDR3 contains 13 residues. V was shortened by 6 bases and J by 5 bases, with 13 bases between the two germline ends. CDR3 protein: CASSLGPGETQYF. CDR3 DNA: TGTGCCAGCAGCCTCGGGCCGGGGGAGACCCAGTACTTC.

This chain links TRBV25-1 with TRBJ1-3; TRBD1 aligns across 7 bases. The CDR3 contains 15 residues. Germline loops: CDR1 MGHDK, CDR2 SYGVNS. V was pared by 2 bases and J by 4 bases, with 5 bases of the junction left unmatched. The CDR3 spells CASSEPQGEGNTIYF. The CDR3 nucleotides are TGTGCCAGCAGTGAACCGCAGGGGGAAGGAAACACCATATATTTT.

This sequence joins TRBV7-2 and TRBJ1-5; the match to TRBD1 covers 7 bases. This CDR3 spans 17 amino acids. V dropped 5 bases and J dropped 0; count of bases not matched to a gene: 10. The germline V gene has CDR1 SGHTA and CDR2 FQGNSA. The CDR3 DNA is TGTGCCAGCAGCCATCCTCCACAGGGGATTAGCAATCAGCCCCAGCATTTT. It yields the protein CASSHPPQGISNQPQHF.

This chain uses TRBV3-1 (or the pseudogene TRBV3-2) with TRBJ1-2, with D hard to call. The CDR3 has 12 residues. CDR1 LGHDT and CDR2 YNNKEL come from the germline V gene (reference sequence). The ends were cut back, 4 bases at V and 5 bases at J, with 8 bases in the middle. CDR3: CASSPGSYGYTF. CDR3 in DNA: TGTGCCAGCAGCCCCGGATCTTATGGCTACACCTTC.

CDR3 protein: CASSGVGGNTIYF. The CDR3 bases are TGTGCCAGCAGTGGGGTCGGTGGAAACACCATATATTTT. The V and J genes are TRBV7-3 and TRBJ1-3; D is undetermined. The CDR3 spans 13 residues. The germline V gene encodes CDR1 SGHTA and CDR2 FQGTGA. V was trimmed by 6 bases and J by 3 bases, leaving 9 bases between them.

The V call is TRBV20-1, the J call TRBJ1-1; D not resolved. The germline V gene has CDR1 DFQATT and CDR2 SNEGSKA (reference sequence). The CDR3 runs 11 residues. Trimming stripped 1 base from V and 11 bases from J, with 11 bases between. CDR3 in amino acids: CSARVLPKAFF. CDR3 sequence (DNA): TGCAGTGCTAGAGTGCTCCCCAAGGCTTTCTTT.

In the case of this clone: The sample carries other DNA sequences with the same CDR3. The chain has TRBV30 and TRBJ1-5, with D possibly matching TRBD1 (5 bases). The CDR3 is made up of 13 amino acids. Germline CDR1 reads GTSNPN; CDR2 reads SVGIG (reference sequence). V was cut by 0 bases and J by 7 bases, with 10 bases left in between. CDR3 DNA: TGTGCCTGGAGTGTGGGGGGGGGACAGCCCCAGCATTTT. Encoded protein: CAWSVGGGQPQHF.

The chain has TRBV28 and TRBJ2-7; no reliable D call. Trimming pared 0 bases from V and 6 bases from J, leaving 15 bases between. Germline CDR1 is MDHEN and CDR2 is SYDVKM. This CDR3 has 15 residues. CDR3 protein: CASSLWGMPPSEQYF. As DNA, the CDR3 is TGTGCCAGCAGTTTATGGGGGATGCCTCCCTCCGAGCAGTACTTC.

The table lists this clone with a few counts. J is TRBJ2-3 and V is TRBV7-3; TRBD1 agrees at 9 bases. Germline V lookup: CDR1 SGHTA, CDR2 FQGTGA. The CDR3 extends over 15 amino acids. V was pared by 3 bases and J by 3 bases, with 4 bases of the junction left unmatched. The CDR3 sequence is CASSFGTGRTDTQYF. CDR3 coding DNA: TGTGCCAGCAGCTTTGGGACAGGGAGGACAGATACGCAGTATTTT.

V usage is TRBV27 and J usage is TRBJ1-4; TRBD1 is a possible D gene (5 bases). Germline loops: CDR1 MNHEY, CDR2 SMNVEV (reference sequence). Trimming removed 0 bases from V and 6 bases from J, with 11 bases in between. CDR3 length: 15 residues. The DNA of the CDR3 is TGTGCCAGCAGTTTATCGATTGGGGGATATGAAAAACTGTTTTTT. Translation: CASSLSIGGYEKLFF.

The J gene is TRBJ2-7, the V gene TRBV3-1 (or the pseudogene TRBV3-2); TRBD2 matches 8 bases. This CDR3 is 14 amino acids long. J lost 0 bases, V lost 8 bases, and 6 bases had no gene match. Germline V gives CDR1 LGHDT, CDR2 YNNKEL (reference sequence). The DNA for the CDR3 is TGTGCCAGCTCACCCGGGACTAGCTCCTACGAGCAGTACTTC. This encodes CASSPGTSSYEQYF.

This clone was seen a handful of times. The rearrangement joins TRBV7-6 to TRBJ1-5; possible D gene TRBD1, 5 bases. The length of the CDR3 is 15 residues. Germline V lookup: CDR1 SGHVS, CDR2 FNYEAQ. The V and J ends lost 6 bases and 3 bases respectively, with 15 bases between them. CDR3 DNA: TGTGCCAGCAGTACCCTCGGGGGGTACAATCAGCCCCAGCATTTT. The encoded protein is CASSTLGGYNQPQHF.

The chain couples TRBV11-2 to TRBJ2-1, with 14 bases aligning to TRBD2. The length of the CDR3 is 16 residues. V lost 5 bases, J lost 5 bases, and 5 bases stayed unmatched. Looked up from germline, CDR1 is SGHAT and CDR2 is FQNNGV. The CDR3 coding sequence is TGTGCCAGCAGCACCGGGACTAGCGGGGGAAACAATGAGCAGTTCTTC. Translation gives CASSTGTSGGNNEQFF.

The gene calls are TRBV19 and TRBJ2-2; D is possibly TRBD1 or TRBD2 (5 bases each). This CDR3 comprises 15 residues. Germline assignment: CDR1 LNHDA and CDR2 SQIVND (reference sequence). V lost 9 bases, J lost 6 bases, and 20 bases lay in between. The CDR3 spells CASRLGFGGSGELFF. CDR3 sequence (DNA): TGTGCCAGCAGGCTGGGCTTTGGGGGTTCCGGGGAGCTGTTTTTT.

The chain employs TRBV29-1 and TRBJ2-2; perhaps TRBD1 as D (5 bases). Germline V gives CDR1 SQVTM, CDR2 ANQGSEA. V lost 7 bases and J lost 0, with 12 bases in between. CDR3 size: 14 residues. Written as DNA, the CDR3 is TGCAGCGCGAAGGGGTCCGCGAACACCGGGGAGCTGTTTTTT. Its translation: CSAKGSANTGELFF.

Comments on this clone: At one boundary the junction diverges from the germline segment, which might be a read error. This chain joins TRBV11-2 and TRBJ2-5, with unresolved D. Per the germline V gene, CDR1 is SGHAT and CDR2 is FQNNGV. The length of the CDR3 is 13 residues. The CDR3 loop is CASSLADQGTQYF. The CDR3 DNA sequence: TGTGCCAGCAGCTTAGCGGACCAAGGGACCCAGTACTTC.